This TCR beta chain was retrieved from a study of blood T cell repertoires in COVID-19. Study in general: Sites across the United States, Italy and Spain contributed samples from acute and convalescent COVID-19.

TCRdb's copy holds only in-frame clones and misses some; the assay was immunoSEQ multiplex PCR. This sample has approximately 200,000 clones, with approximately 86% found just once. Trimming pared 5 bases from V and 4 bases from J, leaving 18 bases between. CDR3 length equals 15 residues. CDR1 is MNHEY and CDR2 is SVGEGT in the germline V gene. V gene TRBV6-2 or TRBV6-3 combines with J gene TRBJ2-7; TRBD2 is a possible D gene (6 bases). The sequence came from a man aged 25-45 years with acute or convalescent COVID-19. The sample was peripheral blood. CDR3 nucleotides: TGTGCCAGCAGTCAGCCTCCGGGACTCTCTTACGAGCAGTACTTC. It yields the protein CASSQPPGLSYEQYF.